This TCR beta chain emerged from a study of Graves' ophthalmopathy and Graves' hyperthyroidism. Amplification of the TCR beta CDR3 regions used RNA transcripts (as template). Amplification began with first-round RT-PCR using HTBI primers, then second-round multiplex PCR was performed. MiXCR was run by TCRdb on the multiplex PCR reads, yielding one entry per CDR3 protein. Of around 1,200,000 distinct CDR3 sequences in the sample, 35% to 45% are singletons; the top ten hold 11%. Germline assignment: CDR1 DFQATT and CDR2 SNEGSKA (reference sequence). The V segment lost 6 bases and the J segment 5 bases; nucleotides outside the gene matches: 13. The CDR3 length is 16 residues.

This chain links TRBV20-1 with TRBJ1-5; 10 bases align to TRBD1. The material sequenced was peripheral blood or thyroid tissue (not recorded which). This clonotype was obtained from an adult man with Graves' hyperthyroidism. CDR3 sequence: CSAKPRRTGGHQPQHF. The DNA for the CDR3 is TGCAGTGCAAAACCTCGCCGGACAGGGGGTCATCAGCCCCAGCATTTT.